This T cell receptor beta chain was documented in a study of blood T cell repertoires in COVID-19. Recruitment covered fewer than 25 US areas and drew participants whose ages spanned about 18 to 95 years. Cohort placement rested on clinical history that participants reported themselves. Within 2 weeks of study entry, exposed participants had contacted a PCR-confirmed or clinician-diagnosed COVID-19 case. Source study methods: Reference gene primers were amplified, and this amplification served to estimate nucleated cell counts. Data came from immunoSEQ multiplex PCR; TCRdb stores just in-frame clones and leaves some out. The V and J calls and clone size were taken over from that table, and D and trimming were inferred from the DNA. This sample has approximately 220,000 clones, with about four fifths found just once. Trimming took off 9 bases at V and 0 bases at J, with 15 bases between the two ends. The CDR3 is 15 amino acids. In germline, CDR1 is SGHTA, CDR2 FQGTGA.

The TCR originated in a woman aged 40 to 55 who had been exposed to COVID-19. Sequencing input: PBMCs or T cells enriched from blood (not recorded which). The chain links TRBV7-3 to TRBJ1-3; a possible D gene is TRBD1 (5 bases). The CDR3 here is CASSAWGDSGNTIYF. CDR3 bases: TGTGCCAGTTCCGCATGGGGGGACTCTGGAAACACCATATATTTT.